This TCR beta chain comes out of a study of spatial heterogeneity in lung cancer. This clonotype came up many times. What it binds is unknown. Time point described: sample taken at primary tumor resection. Sequencing of whole RNA from tumor, nontumor lung or frozen PBMC involved no sorting. The donors comprised 60 to 85 untreated early-stage non-small cell lung cancer patients. General study points: Detection of ubiquitous tumor TCRs in blood was higher at resection than follow-up.

The trim removed 1 base at V and 10 bases at J, leaving 7 bases unmatched. Germline V gene sequence: CDR1 MNHNY, CDR2 SVGAGI (reference sequence). The CDR3 is made up of 14 amino acids. Every TCR cDNA molecule carried a tag that served as a unique molecular identifier. TCRdb re-called the 5' RACE reads through MiXCR, storing one row per CDR3 protein. The sample contains some 21,000 distinct CDR3 sequences, approximately 3% of which appear only once. Material: PBMCs, obtained at surgery. The receptor was isolated from a female donor with early-stage non-small cell lung cancer. The chain combines TRBV6-6 with TRBJ2-1; 7 nucleotides match TRBD1. CDR3 sequence reads: CASSYWTQGKEQFF. The CDR3 DNA reads as TGTGCCAGCAGTTACTGGACACAGGGGAAGGAGCAGTTCTTC.